This is a list of T cell receptor beta chains from one sample in a study of cytomegalovirus exposure and HLA in healthy donors. Sequencing was performed with immunoSEQ multiplex PCR; in TCRdb, only in-frame clones are kept and a portion is missing. The profile shows around 110,000 clones, over 8% of them singletons. The sequenced material came from PBMCs. Receptors originate from a man under 40 in good health and CMV-seronegative. CDR3s include the opening cysteine and the closing phenylalanine or tryptophan. A D gene is named only where the DNA matches it firmly. Part of the rows lack a size; the others show once, few, many or a class for expanded clones.

j_gene: TRBJ1-1
v_gene: TRBV6-5
d_gene: .
len: 15
abundance: few
CDR3nt: TGTGCCAGCAGTTACGGGGGGTTAGGGGACACTGAAGCTTTCTTT
CDR3aa: CASSYGGLGDTEAFF

j_gene: TRBJ1-6
v_gene: TRBV5-1
d_gene: .
len: 16
abundance: .
CDR3nt: TGCGCCAGCAGCTTCGGATACAGCTCCTATAATTCACCCCTCCACTTT
CDR3aa: CASSFGYSSYNSPLHF

j_gene: TRBJ2-5
v_gene: TRBV5-1
d_gene: .
len: 15
abundance: few
CDR3nt: TGCGCCAGCAGCTTGTCAGCACGAGGGAAAGAGACCCAGTACTTC
CDR3aa: CASSLSARGKETQYF

j_gene: TRBJ2-7
v_gene: TRBV10-2
d_gene: .
len: 14
abundance: .
CDR3nt: TGCGCCAGTCGGGGGGCGGGATACTCCTACGAGCAGTACTTC
CDR3aa: CASRGAGYSYEQYF

j_gene: TRBJ2-2
v_gene: TRBV7-9
d_gene: TRBD1
len: 16
abundance: .
CDR3nt: TGTGCCAGCAGCACTTGGACAGGGGACCACACCGGGGAGCTGTTTTTT
CDR3aa: CASSTWTGDHTGELFF

j_gene: TRBJ2-4
v_gene: TRBV2
d_gene: .
len: 14
abundance: .
CDR3nt: TGTGCCAGCAGTGAGGGGGCACCCAAAAACATTCAGTACTTC
CDR3aa: CASSEGAPKNIQYF

j_gene: TRBJ2-3
v_gene: TRBV6-1
d_gene: TRBD2
len: 15
abundance: few
CDR3nt: TGTGCCAGCAGTGAAGAGAGCGGGGGTGCAGATACGCAGTATTTT
CDR3aa: CASSEESGGADTQYF

j_gene: TRBJ2-6
v_gene: TRBV21-1
d_gene: .
len: 20
abundance: few
CDR3nt: TGTGCCAGCAGCAAAGGGGCCCGGGACAGGGAATACTCTGGGGCCAACGTCCTGACTTTC
CDR3aa: CASSKGARDREYSGANVLTF

j_gene: TRBJ2-1
v_gene: TRBV4-1
d_gene: TRBD1
len: 17
abundance: few
CDR3nt: TGCGCCAGCAGCCAACCAAGACGGGACAGCAGGAAAAATGAGCAGTTCTTC
CDR3aa: CASSQPRRDSRKNEQFF

j_gene: TRBJ1-1
v_gene: TRBV6-1
d_gene: .
len: 15
abundance: few
CDR3nt: TGTGCCAGCAGTGAAGTCCCGGAGGGGAACACTGAAGCTTTCTTT
CDR3aa: CASSEVPEGNTEAFF

j_gene: TRBJ2-7
v_gene: TRBV30
d_gene: TRBD1
len: 14
abundance: few
CDR3nt: TGTGCCTGGACTGGCGACAGGGTCTTTTACGAGCAGTACTTC
CDR3aa: CAWTGDRVFYEQYF

j_gene: TRBJ1-4
v_gene: TRBV19
d_gene: .
len: 14
abundance: few
CDR3nt: TGTGCCAGTAGTATAAGGCAGGGGACTGAAAAACTGTTTTTT
CDR3aa: CASSIRQGTEKLFF

j_gene: TRBJ1-1
v_gene: TRBV4-1
d_gene: .
len: 14
abundance: .
CDR3nt: TGCGCCAGCAGCCTGGGCTCCTTGAGGGCTGAAGCTTTCTTT
CDR3aa: CASSLGSLRAEAFF

j_gene: TRBJ1-2
v_gene: TRBV7-2
d_gene: .
len: 12
abundance: few
CDR3nt: TGTGCCAGCACCGTTACAATCCATGGCTACACCTTC
CDR3aa: CASTVTIHGYTF

j_gene: TRBJ2-3
v_gene: TRBV19
d_gene: TRBD2
len: 16
abundance: .
CDR3nt: TGTGCCAGTAGTATAGATGCGGGGGGGGGCCCAGATACGCAGTATTTT
CDR3aa: CASSIDAGGGPDTQYF

j_gene: TRBJ1-2
v_gene: TRBV5-6
d_gene: .
len: 15
abundance: .
CDR3nt: TGTGCCAGCAGCCCGGATGGGGGCGGGAACTATGGCTACACCTTC
CDR3aa: CASSPDGGGNYGYTF

j_gene: TRBJ1-4
v_gene: TRBV4-1
d_gene: .
len: 14
abundance: few
CDR3nt: TGCGCCAGCAGCCCTAGGAGGCAGGACGAAAAACTGTTTTTT
CDR3aa: CASSPRRQDEKLFF

j_gene: TRBJ2-2
v_gene: TRBV11-3
d_gene: .
len: 13
abundance: few
CDR3nt: TGTGCCAGCAGCTTACGAGATCCCGGGGAGCTGTTTTTT
CDR3aa: CASSLRDPGELFF

j_gene: TRBJ1-1
v_gene: TRBV29-1
d_gene: TRBD1
len: 13
abundance: few
CDR3nt: TGCAGCGTTACGGACAGGGTCTTCACTGAAGCTTTCTTT
CDR3aa: CSVTDRVFTEAFF

j_gene: TRBJ2-7
v_gene: TRBV7-9
d_gene: TRBD1
len: 13
abundance: few
CDR3nt: TGTGCCAGCAGCGCGGACAGGGACTACGAGCAGTACTTC
CDR3aa: CASSADRDYEQYF

j_gene: TRBJ2-7
v_gene: TRBV11-2
d_gene: TRBD2
len: 14
abundance: few
CDR3nt: TGTGCCAGCAGCGATACTAGCGGAGGTTACGAGCAGTACTTC
CDR3aa: CASSDTSGGYEQYF

j_gene: TRBJ1-1
v_gene: TRBV19
d_gene: .
len: 15
abundance: .
CDR3nt: TGTGCCAGTAGTATCATGCAGGGCTGGGACACTGAAGCTTTCTTT
CDR3aa: CASSIMQGWDTEAFF

j_gene: TRBJ2-7
v_gene: TRBV5-1
d_gene: .
len: 18
abundance: .
CDR3nt: TGCGCCAGCAGCTTGGCCCGTTTGAGCGGGACAAGCTCCTACGAGCAGTACTTC
CDR3aa: CASSLARLSGTSSYEQYF

j_gene: TRBJ2-3
v_gene: TRBV10-1
d_gene: .
len: 13
abundance: .
CDR3nt: TGCGCCAGCAGTGAAACCACAGCAGATACGCAGTATTTT
CDR3aa: CASSETTADTQYF

j_gene: TRBJ2-5
v_gene: TRBV2
d_gene: TRBD2
len: 16
abundance: .
CDR3nt: TGTGCCAGCAGTGAATTTAGCGGGGGGTACCAAGAGACCCAGTACTTC
CDR3aa: CASSEFSGGYQETQYF

j_gene: TRBJ2-3
v_gene: TRBV27
d_gene: TRBD2
len: 17
abundance: few
CDR3nt: TGTGCCAGCAGTTTAGGGACTAGCGGGAGGGCCGAAGGTACGCAGTATTTT
CDR3aa: CASSLGTSGRAEGTQYF

j_gene: TRBJ2-3
v_gene: TRBV9
d_gene: TRBD2
len: 16
abundance: few
CDR3nt: TGTGCCAGCAGCTCCAGGACTAGCGGGGTCACGGATACGCAGTATTTT
CDR3aa: CASSSRTSGVTDTQYF

j_gene: TRBJ1-1
v_gene: TRBV15
d_gene: .
len: 12
abundance: .
CDR3nt: TGTGCCACCCAGGAGAAGGGGACTGAAGCTTTCTTT
CDR3aa: CATQEKGTEAFF

j_gene: TRBJ1-4
v_gene: TRBV19
d_gene: .
len: 12
abundance: .
CDR3nt: TGTGCCAGCAGGGCTACTACTGAAAAACTGTTTTTT
CDR3aa: CASRATTEKLFF

j_gene: TRBJ1-4
v_gene: TRBV27
d_gene: .
len: 18
abundance: few
CDR3nt: TGTGCCAGCAGTTTAAGCCCCCTGGGGCCTCGTACTAATGAAAAACTGTTTTTT
CDR3aa: CASSLSPLGPRTNEKLFF

j_gene: TRBJ2-3
v_gene: TRBV9
d_gene: .
len: 16
abundance: few
CDR3nt: TGTGCCAGCAGCAACGGACGGAGGGAGTTTACAGATACGCAGTATTTT
CDR3aa: CASSNGRREFTDTQYF

j_gene: TRBJ2-7
v_gene: TRBV29-1
d_gene: TRBD2
len: 12
abundance: .
CDR3nt: TGCAGCGTTGACAGCGGGGGATACGAGCAGTACTTC
CDR3aa: CSVDSGGYEQYF

j_gene: TRBJ1-1
v_gene: TRBV12-5
d_gene: .
len: 13
abundance: few
CDR3nt: TGTGCTAGTGGTTTGTACGGGAACACTGAAGCTTTCTTT
CDR3aa: CASGLYGNTEAFF

j_gene: TRBJ2-1
v_gene: TRBV5-1
d_gene: TRBD1
len: 13
abundance: few
CDR3nt: TGCGCCAGCAGCCCGGACAGGAAGAATGAGCAGTTCTTC
CDR3aa: CASSPDRKNEQFF

j_gene: TRBJ2-1
v_gene: TRBV5-4
d_gene: TRBD2
len: 16
abundance: .
CDR3nt: TGTGCCAGCAGCTTGGTTGTCACTAGCGGGGGGGGCGAGCAGTTCTTC
CDR3aa: CASSLVVTSGGGEQFF

j_gene: TRBJ1-2
v_gene: TRBV19
d_gene: TRBD1
len: 13
abundance: few
CDR3nt: TGTGCCAGTAGGGCCGGACAGGGGGCTGGCTACACCTTC
CDR3aa: CASRAGQGAGYTF

j_gene: TRBJ2-1
v_gene: TRBV7-3
d_gene: TRBD2
len: 17
abundance: few
CDR3nt: TGTGCCAGCAGCTCCCGGACTAGCGGGATACCCTACAATGAGCAGTTCTTC
CDR3aa: CASSSRTSGIPYNEQFF

j_gene: TRBJ2-1
v_gene: TRBV28
d_gene: TRBD2
len: 18
abundance: few
CDR3nt: TGTGCCAGCAGGTTTAGGGTTCGTCGGCGGGAGAACGACAATGAGCAGTTCTTC
CDR3aa: CASRFRVRRRENDNEQFF

j_gene: TRBJ1-2
v_gene: TRBV2
d_gene: TRBD1
len: 12
abundance: few
CDR3nt: TGTGCCAGCACTGAGACAGGGAGAGGCTACACCTTC
CDR3aa: CASTETGRGYTF

j_gene: TRBJ1-1
v_gene: TRBV19
d_gene: .
len: 19
abundance: .
CDR3nt: TGTGCCAGTAGTAATCCTTCGGGGGGTGAGGGTTGGAGGGATACTGAAGCTTTCTTT
CDR3aa: CASSNPSGGEGWRDTEAFF

j_gene: TRBJ2-7
v_gene: TRBV5-1
d_gene: .
len: 13
abundance: few
CDR3nt: TGCGCCAGCAGCGAGTTTAGAAGCTACGAGCAGTACTTC
CDR3aa: CASSEFRSYEQYF

j_gene: TRBJ2-5
v_gene: TRBV15
d_gene: TRBD1
len: 14
abundance: few
CDR3nt: TGTGCCACCAGCAGTGACAGGGGGGGAGAGACCCAGTACTTC
CDR3aa: CATSSDRGGETQYF

j_gene: TRBJ1-2
v_gene: TRBV11-2
d_gene: .
len: 13
abundance: .
CDR3nt: TGTGCCAGCAGCTTTAGCACTAACTATGGCTACACCTTC
CDR3aa: CASSFSTNYGYTF

j_gene: TRBJ1-6
v_gene: TRBV5-1
d_gene: TRBD1
len: 15
abundance: few
CDR3nt: TGCGCCAGCAGCGAGAAGGGACAGGGGGGATCACCCCTCCACTTT
CDR3aa: CASSEKGQGGSPLHF

j_gene: TRBJ2-1
v_gene: TRBV7-3
d_gene: TRBD1
len: 16
abundance: few
CDR3nt: TGTGCCAGCAGAAAGGACAGGGGAAGCTCCTACAATGAGCAGTTCTTC
CDR3aa: CASRKDRGSSYNEQFF

j_gene: TRBJ2-1
v_gene: TRBV29-1
d_gene: .
len: 13
abundance: .
CDR3nt: TGCAGCGTTGAAGGGCAGACCTACAATGAGCAGTTCTTC
CDR3aa: CSVEGQTYNEQFF

j_gene: TRBJ1-3
v_gene: TRBV19
d_gene: .
len: 14
abundance: .
CDR3nt: TGTGCCAGTAGTGAGATCCCCTCTGGAAACACCATATATTTT
CDR3aa: CASSEIPSGNTIYF

j_gene: TRBJ1-1
v_gene: TRBV10-3
d_gene: .
len: 13
abundance: .
CDR3nt: TGTGCCTCAGGGAGGGAAAAGGACACTGAAGCTTTCTTT
CDR3aa: CASGREKDTEAFF

j_gene: TRBJ1-5
v_gene: TRBV29-1
d_gene: TRBD1
len: 14
abundance: few
CDR3nt: TGCAGCGCACGGACAGGGGATCCCAGTCAGCCCCAGCATTTT
CDR3aa: CSARTGDPSQPQHF

j_gene: TRBJ2-5
v_gene: TRBV27
d_gene: TRBD2
len: 15
abundance: .
CDR3nt: TGTGCCAGCAGTTCCTATAGCGGGGGTCAAGAGACCCAGTACTTC
CDR3aa: CASSSYSGGQETQYF

j_gene: TRBJ1-5
v_gene: TRBV5-5
d_gene: TRBD1
len: 19
abundance: few
CDR3nt: TGTGCCAGCAGCTACACCGGGACAGACGACCTCACTAGCAATCAGCCCCAGCATTTT
CDR3aa: CASSYTGTDDLTSNQPQHF

j_gene: TRBJ2-1
v_gene: TRBV11-3
d_gene: TRBD2
len: 16
abundance: few
CDR3nt: TGTGCCAGCAGCTCCGTAGCGGGAGAGGGGGGCAATGAGCAGTTCTTC
CDR3aa: CASSSVAGEGGNEQFF

j_gene: TRBJ2-7
v_gene: TRBV5-1
d_gene: TRBD1
len: 15
abundance: .
CDR3nt: TGCGCCAGCAGCTTGGTGGCAGGGGGCCGCTACGAGCAGTACTTC
CDR3aa: CASSLVAGGRYEQYF

j_gene: TRBJ2-3
v_gene: TRBV5-1
d_gene: TRBD2
len: 18
abundance: few
CDR3nt: TGCGCCAGCAGCTTGGGACTAGCGGGCGTAACTAGCACAGATACGCAGTATTTT
CDR3aa: CASSLGLAGVTSTDTQYF

j_gene: TRBJ1-2
v_gene: TRBV30
d_gene: .
len: 15
abundance: few
CDR3nt: TGTGCCTGGAGTGTAATGAGGGATTGGTACTATGGCTACACCTTC
CDR3aa: CAWSVMRDWYYGYTF

j_gene: TRBJ2-1
v_gene: TRBV18
d_gene: TRBD1
len: 15
abundance: .
CDR3nt: TGTGCCAGCTCCCCACGGACAGGGGGTAGTAATGAGCAGTTCTTC
CDR3aa: CASSPRTGGSNEQFF

j_gene: TRBJ1-1
v_gene: TRBV7-2
d_gene: .
len: 13
abundance: few
CDR3nt: TGTGCCAGCAGCTTATTTCTCGGAGGGGAAGCTTTCTTT
CDR3aa: CASSLFLGGEAFF

j_gene: TRBJ2-7
v_gene: TRBV19
d_gene: TRBD1
len: 17
abundance: few
CDR3nt: TGTGCCAGTAGTATAAGGACAGGGGGTTCCCATTCCTACGAGCAGTACTTC
CDR3aa: CASSIRTGGSHSYEQYF

j_gene: TRBJ1-4
v_gene: TRBV9
d_gene: .
len: 16
abundance: .
CDR3nt: TGTGCCAGCAGCGCGGGAGTGGGGGAGGTAGGGGAAAAACTGTTTTTT
CDR3aa: CASSAGVGEVGEKLFF

j_gene: TRBJ2-1
v_gene: TRBV9
d_gene: TRBD1
len: 15
abundance: .
CDR3nt: TGTGCCAGCAGCTACGGACAGGGGGCCTACAATGAGCAGTTCTTC
CDR3aa: CASSYGQGAYNEQFF